This T cell receptor beta chain was documented in a study of cytomegalovirus exposure and HLA in healthy donors. About the research overall: Tens of millions of unique TCRs, all from HLA-typed donors, were included in an early release of the data.

PCR primers comprised 60 Vbeta and 13 Jbeta primers. The data were produced by immunoSEQ multiplex PCR, yet TCRdb's version contains in-frame clones alone and is incomplete. The sample has under 300,000 clones, 75% to 85% seen once. CDR1 and CDR2 (germline): SGHAT, FQDESV (reference sequence). V was shortened by 6 bases and J by 7 bases, with 13 bases between the two germline ends. This CDR3 region has 13 residues. Sequencing was performed on PBMCs. The V and J genes are TRBV11-1 and TRBJ2-1; D possibly corresponds to TRBD1 (5 bases). This clonotype was sampled from a woman aged 55-69 years in good health and CMV-seropositive. Here the CDR3 reads CASRTKQENEQFF. CDR3 in DNA: TGTGCCAGCAGGACCAAACAGGAAAATGAGCAGTTCTTC.